This T cell receptor (beta chain) was recovered during a study of persistence of HIV-infected CD4 T cells. Study background: A couple of participants gave one leukapheresis sample; others gave up to about 180 mL blood repeatedly. Anti-CD3/anti-CD28 stimulation activated a higher proportion of cells than antigen stimulation, with lower memory fraction. Overall study findings and caveats: Degenerate expanded CDR3beta sequences were enriched among CMV- and Gag-responding cells.

The CDR3 length is 13 residues. CDR1 is SGHTA and CDR2 is FQGNSA in the germline V gene. Between the trimmed V and J ends, which lost 4 bases and 8 bases, there was a span of 12 bases. This was the immunoSEQ version 4 assay in survey mode. This table comes from immunoSEQ multiplex PCR, and its TCRdb copy is limited to in-frame clones, with some not included. The sample carries 45,000 or so clones, approximately 90% recorded once. Cells were stimulated nonspecifically with anti-CD3/anti-CD28 magnetic beads. Sorting selected CD4+ T cells upregulating both CD40 ligand and CD69. A note on this clone: The antigen is unknown.

The sequencing here drew on CD4+ T cells sorted from PBMCs after approximately 18-hour stimulation, taken from a patient who received antiretroviral therapy. This chain connects TRBV7-2 to TRBJ2-1, with D possibly being TRBD1 (6 bases). This TCR was sampled from an adult woman with HIV who was CMV-seropositive. The CDR3 DNA is TGTGCCAGCAGCTCAACAGGGAGAGATGAGCAGTTCTTC. Its protein product is CASSSTGRDEQFF. Full variable domain (missing parts from reference TRBV7-2 and TRBJ2-1): GAGVSQSPSNKVTEKGKDVELRCDPISGHTALYWYRQSLGQGLEFLIYFQGNSAPDKSGLPSDRFSAERTGGSVSTLTIQRTQQEDSAVYLCASSSTGRDEQFFGPGTRLTVL.